The 21 T cell receptor beta chains given below trace back to one sample, sequenced in a study of response to subunit inactivated influenza vaccine. TCRdb recomputed calls from the RT-PCR reads with MiXCR, one row per CDR3 protein. The sample lists fewer than 350,000 distinct CDR3 sequences, around a fifth occurring once. This sample comprised PBMCs from blood, obtained 21 months after vaccination. All receptors come from a man aged 45 to 75 who received an inactivated influenza vaccine.

With respect to this clonotype: The missing conserved phenylalanine or tryptophan at the end of this CDR3 makes a read error likely. The rearrangement uses TRBV29-1 and TRBJ1-1; D remains unclear. Germline V lookup: CDR1 SQVTM, CDR2 ANQGSEA. This CDR3 has 11 amino acids. V dropped 4 bases and J dropped 2 bases, with 5 bases sitting between them. CDR3 region: CSVVPNTEAFL. The CDR3 DNA sequence: TGCAGCGTTGTCCCTAACACTGAAGCTTTCCTT.

This clonotype was recorded a few times. The J gene is TRBJ1-5, the V gene TRBV30; 7 bases line up with TRBD1. Trimming took 4 bases from V and 0 from J; bases not matched to a gene: 3. The CDR3 extends over 14 amino acids. Germline assignment: CDR1 GTSNPN and CDR2 SVGIG (reference sequence). CDR3 amino acids: CAWTGQNSNQPQHF. CDR3 bases: TGTGCCTGGACGGGACAGAATAGCAATCAGCCCCAGCATTTT.

This chain joins TRBV4-2 and TRBJ2-5; D is ambiguous. Germline V CDR1 and CDR2: LGHNA, YNFKEQ. Trimming cost V 1 base and J 7 bases, with 13 bases left between them. The CDR3 is 14 amino acids. The CDR3 DNA reads as TGTGCCAGCAGCCAAGCCGGCCTGGACGGGACCCAGTACTTC. Translation gives CASSQAGLDGTQYF.

This chain joins TRBV4-3 and TRBJ1-1; 8 nucleotides line up with TRBD1. The V gene end was trimmed by 3 bases and the J gene end by 7 bases; junction bases not matched to a gene: 13. The CDR3 runs 16 residues. From germline, CDR1 is LGHNA and CDR2 YSLEER. The CDR3 DNA follows: TGCGCCAGCAGCCAGAGGGGAGCCGGGACAGGAGATGAAGCTTTCTTT. Protein sequence: CASSQRGAGTGDEAFF.

This clonotype was seen only a few times. J is TRBJ2-5 and V is TRBV7-9; TRBD1 matches at 8 bases. CDR1 is SEHNR and CDR2 is FQNEAQ in the germline V gene (reference sequence). This CDR3 is 16 amino acids long. The V gene end was trimmed by 2 bases and the J gene end by 1 base; junction bases not matched to a gene: 6. CDR3 in DNA: TGTGCCAGCAGCTTAACTACCGGGACAGGCCAAGAGACCCAGTACTTC. Translation gives CASSLTTGTGQETQYF.

This rearrangement joins TRBV18 to TRBJ2-7; perhaps TRBD2 as D (5 bases). CDR1 is KGHSH and CDR2 is LQKENI in the germline V gene. The CDR3 loop spans 17 amino acids. V dropped 4 bases and J dropped 0 bases, with 19 bases sitting between them. The CDR3 reads CASSLYPTGSFSYEQYF. As DNA, the CDR3 is TGTGCCAGCTCACTATATCCGACGGGGTCCTTCTCCTACGAGCAGTACTTC. The whole variable domain, filled in from reference TRBV18 and TRBJ2-7, reads NAGVMQNPRHLVRRRGQEARLRCSPMKGHSHVYWYRQLPEEGLKFMVYLQKENIIDESGMPKERFSAEFPKEGPSILRIQQVVRGDSAAYFCASSLYPTGSFSYEQYFGPGTRLTVT.

This clonotype was detected a few times. V gene TRBV28 combines with J gene TRBJ1-5; 9 nucleotides agree with TRBD1. Germline trimming cut 2 bases from V and 7 bases from J; bases unmatched to any gene: 9. Germline-derived CDR1 and CDR2 are MDHEN and SYDVKM. The CDR3 spans 16 residues. CDR3: CASSLEVGDRVQPQHF. The CDR3 region has the DNA TGTGCCAGCAGTTTAGAGGTCGGGGACAGGGTCCAGCCCCAGCATTTT.

The chain combines TRBV29-1 with TRBJ2-5; weak D call: TRBD1 (5 bases). The CDR3 is made up of 11 amino acids. CDR1 and CDR2 (germline): SQVTM, ANQGSEA. V lost 7 bases and J 4 bases, leaving 10 bases between the germline ends. Written as DNA, the CDR3 is TGCAGCGGCAGGGCGGTAGAGACCCAGTACTTC. Translating it yields CSGRAVETQYF.

There are many counts of this clonotype. The J gene is TRBJ1-2, the V gene TRBV12-3 or TRBV12-4; D not certain. Trimming shortened V by 6 bases and J by 5 bases, and 13 bases separated the two germline ends. This CDR3 contains 13 residues. CDR3 in DNA: TGTGCCAGCAGCCACGGACGGCCTTATGGCTACACCTTC. Its translation: CASSHGRPYGYTF.

This clonotype was picked up a small number of times. J is TRBJ1-1 and V is TRBV6-2 or TRBV6-3; D not resolved. Germline V CDR1 and CDR2: MNHEY, SVGEGT. Trimming removed 6 bases at V and 4 bases at J, with 9 bases between. This CDR3 comprises 12 residues. The CDR3 DNA is TGTGCCAGCAGCGAGGGAGTCACTGAAGCTTTCTTT. It is translated as CASSEGVTEAFF.

CDR3 nucleotides: TGTGCCAGCAGCCAAGATGGGAGCCCGAACACTGAAGCTTTCTTT. Its translation: CASSQDGSPNTEAFF. The J gene is TRBJ1-1, the V gene TRBV3-1; no firm D call. Looked up from germline, CDR1 is LGHDT and CDR2 is YNNKEL (reference sequence). Deletions cut 0 bases from V and 1 base from J, with 9 bases between. The CDR3 loop spans 15 amino acids.

The chain has TRBV4-1 and TRBJ1-1, with D perhaps matching TRBD1 (5 bases). V dropped 3 bases and J dropped 6 bases, with 17 bases sitting between them. The CDR3 covers 15 residues. CDR1 MGHRA and CDR2 YSYEKL come from the germline V gene. The CDR3 DNA follows: TGCGCCAGCAGCCATAGAGGACAAAGGACCCCTGAAGCTTTCTTT. It is translated as CASSHRGQRTPEAFF.

J is TRBJ1-1 and V is TRBV27; 12 bases align to TRBD1. The CDR3 spans 15 residues. Germline V gene sequence: CDR1 MNHEY, CDR2 SMNVEV (reference sequence). V lost 7 bases and J lost 5; bases outside the gene matches: 8. The chain's CDR3 is CASITGTGGRTEAFF. CDR3 nucleotide sequence: TGTGCCAGCATAACCGGGACAGGGGGCAGGACTGAAGCTTTCTTT.

This clonotype was found a few times. The chain is built from TRBV15 and TRBJ1-4, with D perhaps matching TRBD1 (6 bases). From germline, CDR1 is LNHNV and CDR2 YYDKDF (reference sequence). Deletions cut 3 bases from V and 5 bases from J, with 7 bases between. The CDR3 runs 13 residues. The CDR3 protein is CATSRDRNEKLFF. The CDR3 region has the DNA TGTGCCACCAGCAGGGACAGAAATGAAAAACTGTTTTTT.

The chain recombines TRBV7-2 with TRBJ2-4; 9 bases line up with TRBD2. V was pared by 1 base and J by 6 bases, with 7 bases of the junction left unmatched. The CDR3 runs to 16 residues. Germline assignment: CDR1 SGHTA and CDR2 FQGNSA. This chain's CDR3 is CASSLELGLATNIQYF. The DNA of the CDR3 is TGTGCCAGCAGCTTAGAGCTAGGACTAGCGACAAACATTCAGTACTTC.

The chain recombines TRBV12-3 or TRBV12-4 with TRBJ2-1; D is unclear. Deletions cut 5 bases from V and 10 bases from J, with 9 bases between. This CDR3 has 11 amino acids. CDR3 bases: TGTGCCAGCAGTCACGGACGGGAGCAGTTCTTC. Residues: CASSHGREQFF.

The genes are TRBV20-1 and TRBJ2-1; the match to TRBD2 covers 13 bases. V shed 4 bases and J 8 bases; nucleotides not matched to a gene: 17. The CDR3 loop spans 18 amino acids. Germline CDR1 and CDR2: DFQATT and SNEGSKA (reference sequence). CDR3 in amino acids: CSATNQLLTSGGRDEQFF. CDR3 bases: TGCAGTGCTACGAACCAACTACTGACTAGCGGGGGGAGGGATGAGCAGTTCTTC.

In this sample, this clonotype turned up a few times. The chain uses TRBV7-2 and TRBJ2-7, with D unclear. This CDR3 region has 13 residues. Trimming cost V 6 bases and J 2 bases, with 11 bases left between them. In germline, CDR1 is SGHTA, CDR2 FQGNSA. The CDR3 reads CASRTTVTYEQYF. In DNA, the CDR3 is TGTGCCAGCAGAACGACCGTTACCTACGAGCAGTACTTC.

This clonotype was detected only a few times. The CDR3 DNA reads as TGTGCCAGCAGCGTGGGACGGGGTAATTCACCCCTCCACTTT. Amino acids: CASSVGRGNSPLHF. The V and J genes are TRBV7-2 and TRBJ1-6; TRBD1 is a possible D gene (5 bases). This CDR3 has 14 amino acids. V shed 5 bases and J shed 6 bases, with 11 bases lying between them. Per the germline V gene, CDR1 is SGHTA and CDR2 is FQGNSA.

This chain connects TRBV6-2 or TRBV6-3 to TRBJ2-2, with 9 bases that match TRBD1. The CDR3 is made up of 15 amino acids. V was pared by 4 bases and J by 7 bases, with 7 bases of the junction left unmatched. Germline lookup yields CDR1 MNHEY and CDR2 SVGEGT. DNA of the CDR3: TGTGCCAGCAGTTTAACAGGGGGCCCTGACGGGGAGCTGTTTTTT. This encodes CASSLTGGPDGELFF.

In its sample, this clonotype was seen many times. The chain joins TRBV12-3 or TRBV12-4 to TRBJ1-1, with 8 bases matching TRBD1. V lost 3 bases, J lost 11 bases, and 14 bases stayed unmatched. The CDR3 length is 15 residues. CDR3 coding DNA: TGTGCCAGCAGTTTGGGTTCGGGCAGGGGGCCTGTGGCTTTCTTT. This encodes CASSLGSGRGPVAFF.